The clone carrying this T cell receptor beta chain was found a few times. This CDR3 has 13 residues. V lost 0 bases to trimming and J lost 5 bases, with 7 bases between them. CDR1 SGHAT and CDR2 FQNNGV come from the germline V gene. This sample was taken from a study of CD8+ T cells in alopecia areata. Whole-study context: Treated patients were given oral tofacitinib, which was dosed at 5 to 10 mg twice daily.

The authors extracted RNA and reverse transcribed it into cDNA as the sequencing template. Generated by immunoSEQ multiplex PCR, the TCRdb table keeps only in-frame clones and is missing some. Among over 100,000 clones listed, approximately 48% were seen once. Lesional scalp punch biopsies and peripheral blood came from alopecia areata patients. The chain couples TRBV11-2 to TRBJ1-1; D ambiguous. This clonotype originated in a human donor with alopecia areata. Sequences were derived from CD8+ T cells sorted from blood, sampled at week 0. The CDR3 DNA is TGTGCCAGCAGCTTAGATCCGGGTACTGAAGCTTTCTTT. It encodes CASSLDPGTEAFF. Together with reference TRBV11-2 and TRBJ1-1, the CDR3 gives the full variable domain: EAGVAQSPRYKIIEKRQSVAFWCNPISGHATLYWYQQILGQGPKLLIQFQNNGVVDDSQLPKDRFSAERLKGVDSTLKIQPAKLEDSAVYLCASSLDPGTEAFFGQGTRLTVV.